Below are 30 T cell receptor beta chains sequenced from a single sample in a study of human T cells and chemical hapten exposure. Stated time point: patch test 1, 2 weeks after DPC sensitization. The sample's treatment: therapeutic diphenylcyclopropenone sensitization with weekly scalp DPC. TCRdb re-derived calls from the RACE reads in MiXCR, one entry per CDR3 protein. Of around 110,000 distinct CDR3 sequences listed, about an eighth are singletons. The sequencing used whole blood, collected in connection with sensitization to the hapten diphenylcyclopropenone (DPC). The receptors derive from a woman aged 45-65 years with alopecia areata. Some clones in this sample may be carry-over from other donors' samples.

This clonotype was found many times. In DNA form, the CDR3 reads TGTGCCAGCAAGTCAGGTTCTACTAGATCCTACAATGAGCAGTTCTTC. Protein product: CASKSGSTRSYNEQFF. The J gene is TRBJ2-1, the V gene TRBV28, with D perhaps TRBD2 (5 bases). CDR3 size: 16 residues. Germline V lookup: CDR1 MDHEN, CDR2 SYDVKM. V was pared by 7 bases and J by 1 base, with 17 bases between.

The CDR3 sequence: CASSAGGSNQPQHF. DNA for the CDR3: TGTGCCAGCAGCGCAGGGGGCAGCAATCAGCCCCAGCATTTT. The V gene is TRBV7-6, the J gene TRBJ1-5; 8 nucleotides align to TRBD1. CDR3 length equals 14 residues. After removal of 5 bases from V and 1 base from J, the junction contained 1 base not matched to a gene. Germline V gives CDR1 SGHVS, CDR2 FNYEAQ.

This clonotype was counted many times. The gene calls are TRBV20-1 and TRBJ1-4, with TRBD1 as a possible D gene (6 bases). CDR3 length equals 18 residues. Germline-derived CDR1 and CDR2 are DFQATT and SNEGSKA (reference sequence). V lost 1 base to trimming and J lost 0 bases, with 18 bases between them. The CDR3 loop is CSARALTGPHSTNEKLFF. CDR3 nucleotides: TGCAGTGCTAGAGCCTTGACAGGTCCCCACTCAACTAATGAAAAACTGTTTTTT.

This chain connects TRBV10-2 to TRBJ2-1, with D perhaps TRBD2 (5 bases). The germline V gene encodes CDR1 WSHSY and CDR2 SAAADI. CDR3 length: 15 residues. Trimming left V 10 bases short and J 6 bases short, with 22 bases between. The CDR3 loop is CATGKSILGPNEQFF. In DNA form, the CDR3 reads TGCGCCACGGGAAAGTCGATACTAGGGCCCAATGAGCAGTTCTTC.

The CDR3 here is CASSQRWTADTEAFF. CDR3 in DNA: TGTGCCAGCAGCCAACGTTGGACAGCAGACACTGAAGCTTTCTTT. This chain links TRBV3-1 with TRBJ1-1; possible D gene TRBD1, 6 bases. Trimming shortened V by 2 bases and J by 3 bases, and 13 bases separated the two germline ends. Per the germline V gene, CDR1 is LGHDT and CDR2 is YNNKEL (reference sequence). This CDR3 is 15 amino acids long.

This clonotype was observed a handful of times. The chain is built from TRBV20-1 and TRBJ1-1; 11 bases map to TRBD1. CDR1 and CDR2 from the germline V gene are DFQATT and SNEGSKA (reference sequence). The V segment lost 6 bases and the J segment 2 bases; nucleotides outside the gene matches: 11. This CDR3 has 16 residues. The CDR3 sequence is CSALGTGGPRNTEAFF. DNA for the CDR3: TGCAGTGCACTGGGGACAGGGGGACCCCGCAACACTGAAGCTTTCTTT.

This clonotype was counted ten times or more. This chain uses TRBV11-2 with TRBJ1-3; D unresolved. CDR1 and CDR2 (germline): SGHAT, FQNNGV. Trimming removed 5 bases at V and 8 bases at J, with 7 bases between. The CDR3 runs to 11 residues. The CDR3 loop is CASSQWDTIYF. CDR3 bases: TGTGCCAGCAGCCAGTGGGACACCATATATTTT.

This clonotype occurred a few times. CDR3 residues: CASSLGRRQDEQFF. CDR3 nucleotide sequence: TGTGCCAGCAGCTTAGGCAGGCGTCAGGATGAGCAGTTCTTC. The chain combines TRBV11-2 with TRBJ2-1, with D unresolved. Trimming took off 1 base at V and 8 bases at J, with 12 bases between the two ends. Germline assignment: CDR1 SGHAT and CDR2 FQNNGV. There are 14 residues in the CDR3.

There are many counts of this clonotype. V is TRBV7-2 and J is TRBJ2-3; weak D call: TRBD1 (5 bases). Germline V CDR1 and CDR2: SGHTA, FQGNSA. This CDR3 is 13 amino acids long. V lost 5 bases, J lost 5 bases, and 11 bases lay in between. The CDR3 here is CASSASRVDTQYF. The CDR3 DNA reads as TGTGCCAGCAGCGCAAGCAGGGTAGATACGCAGTATTTT.

This clonotype occurred a few times. The rearrangement joins TRBV6-1 to TRBJ2-3, with D possibly matching TRBD2 (7 bases). V was shortened by 7 bases and J by 6 bases, with 23 bases between the two germline ends. Germline CDR1 reads MNHNS; CDR2 reads SASEGT. The CDR3 consists of 16 residues. The CDR3 loop reads CASNPERRGLRDTQYF. The DNA for the CDR3 is TGTGCCAGCAATCCGGAGAGGCGGGGGCTCCGGGATACGCAGTATTTT.

This chain joins TRBV18 and TRBJ2-1, with a weak D call TRBD1 (5 bases). The V end lost 4 bases, the J end lost 5 bases, and 15 bases lay between the germline ends. The germline CDR1 and CDR2 sequences are KGHSH and LQKENI. CDR3 length: 15 residues. The CDR3 here is CASSLRQKVNNEQFF. DNA for the CDR3: TGTGCCAGCTCACTCCGACAGAAAGTCAACAATGAGCAGTTCTTC.

This clonotype was counted only a few times. The chain carries TRBV7-2 and TRBJ1-4; 10 bases fit TRBD1. This CDR3 spans 16 amino acids. Germline CDR1 and CDR2: SGHTA and FQGNSA. V was pared by 4 bases and J by 6 bases, with 8 bases of the junction left unmatched. The CDR3: CASSSPQGTGDEKLFF. CDR3 bases: TGTGCCAGCAGCTCACCCCAAGGGACAGGGGATGAAAAACTGTTTTTT.

In its sample, this clonotype was seen many times. This chain uses TRBV7-2 with TRBJ2-5; 11 nucleotides line up with TRBD1. The CDR3 extends over 15 amino acids. With V trimmed by 4 bases and J by 6 bases, 7 bases remained unmatched. CDR1 and CDR2 (germline): SGHTA, FQGNSA. The CDR3 loop reads CASSWGTGGLKTQYF. CDR3 DNA: TGTGCCAGCAGCTGGGGGACAGGGGGATTGAAGACCCAGTACTTC.

This clonotype was recorded many times. The chain recombines TRBV2 with TRBJ1-5, with D perhaps TRBD1 (5 bases). This CDR3 is built from 13 residues. Germline CDR1 is SNHLY and CDR2 is FYNNEI. Trimming shortened V by 7 bases and J by 7 bases, and 14 bases separated the two germline ends. CDR3: CASTFGGDQPQHF. The CDR3, as DNA: TGTGCCAGCACCTTCGGAGGGGACCAGCCCCAGCATTTT.

This clonotype was seen a few times. J is TRBJ2-3 and V is TRBV7-9; D remains ambiguous. V lost 5 bases, J lost 4 bases, and 13 bases lay in between. Germline CDR1 and CDR2: SEHNR and FQNEAQ (reference sequence). The CDR3 loop spans 14 amino acids. The CDR3 nucleotides read TGTGCCAGCAGCCCCCGAATAACACCAGATACGCAGTATTTT. Translated: CASSPRITPDTQYF.

This rearrangement joins TRBV6-2 or TRBV6-3 to TRBJ2-1; no definite D call. Trimming left V 10 bases short and J 6 bases short, with 10 bases between. CDR1 and CDR2 (germline): MNHEY, SVGEGT. The CDR3 is made up of 11 amino acids. CDR3 nucleotide sequence: TGTGCCACCCGAGAGGTCAATGAGCAGTTCTTC. This sequence encodes CATREVNEQFF.

The CDR3, as DNA: TGTGCCAGCTCACCGCGGGGAAACATGAACACTGAAGCTTTCTTT. It yields the protein CASSPRGNMNTEAFF. The chain couples TRBV18 to TRBJ1-1; D not resolved. CDR3 length: 15 amino acids. The V end lost 3 bases, the J end lost 0 bases, and 11 bases lay between the germline ends. In germline, CDR1 is KGHSH, CDR2 LQKENI.

V usage is TRBV28 and J usage is TRBJ2-7, with 10 bases identical to TRBD2. Germline V CDR1 and CDR2: MDHEN, SYDVKM. V was pared by 11 bases and J by 7 bases, with 11 bases of the junction left unmatched. This CDR3 region has 13 residues. The CDR3 DNA reads TGTGCCTCAAGAAGCGGGGGGGCCGGTGAGCAGTACTTC. Translating it yields CASRSGGAGEQYF.

J is TRBJ2-7 and V is TRBV20-1; 8 positions match TRBD2. Germline V gene lookup returns CDR1 DFQATT and CDR2 SNEGSKA (reference sequence). CDR3 length: 17 residues. The V gene end was trimmed by 0 bases and the J gene end by 2 bases; junction bases not matched to a gene: 12. The CDR3: CSARDHASGSIAYEQYF. CDR3 coding DNA: TGCAGTGCTAGAGACCACGCTAGCGGGTCAATCGCCTACGAGCAGTACTTC.

This clonotype was detected only a few times. V gene TRBV19 combines with J gene TRBJ1-5, with TRBD1 identical over 7 bases. The V gene's germline CDR1 is LNHDA and CDR2 SQIVND (reference sequence). V lost 10 bases and J lost 6; bases outside the gene matches: 12. This CDR3 has 14 residues. The chain's CDR3 is CATRYRGGSQPQHF. In nucleotides, the CDR3 is TGTGCCACGCGCTACAGGGGTGGAAGTCAGCCCCAGCATTTT. Drawing the rest from reference TRBV19 and TRBJ1-5, the complete variable domain is DGGITQSPKYLFRKEGQNVTLSCEQNLNHDAMYWYRQDPGQGLRLIYYSQIVNDFQKGDIAEGYSVSREKKESFPLTVTSAQKNPTAFYLCATRYRGGSQPQHFGDGTRLSIL.

This clonotype has at least ten counts. V and J are TRBV5-1 and TRBJ2-3; weak D call: TRBD2 (6 bases). CDR1 and CDR2 (germline): SGHRS, YFSETQ. The CDR3 has 14 amino acids. V lost 1 base to trimming and J lost 8 bases, with 14 bases between them. CDR3 nucleotides: TGCGCCAGCAGCTTGTCACTAGCCTTGCGTACGCAGTATTTT. Translating gives CASSLSLALRTQYF.

For this clonotype: One end of the junction is discordant with germline, which a read error may explain. The rearrangement uses TRBV20-1 and TRBJ1-5; 7 positions match TRBD1. This CDR3 region has 14 residues. The V gene's germline CDR1 is DFQATT and CDR2 SNEGSKA (reference sequence). CDR3 sequence: CCAEHRQGEQPQHF. The CDR3 coding sequence is TGCTGTGCCGAACACCGACAGGGCGAACAGCCCCAGCATTTT.

This clonotype has a handful of counts. The V gene is TRBV7-9, the J gene TRBJ2-3; 14 bases map to TRBD2. V lost 3 bases, J lost 4 bases, and 3 bases stayed unmatched. The germline V gene has CDR1 SEHNR and CDR2 FQNEAQ (reference sequence). The CDR3 totals 16 residues. CDR3 amino acids: CASSLGLAGVADTQYF. The CDR3, as DNA: TGTGCCAGCAGCTTGGGACTAGCGGGAGTTGCAGATACGCAGTATTTT. Full variable domain (outside the CDR3, taken from reference TRBV7-9 and TRBJ2-3): DTGVSQNPRHKITKRGQNVTFRCDPISEHNRLYWYRQTLGQGPEFLTYFQNEAQLEKSRLLSDRFSAERPKGSFSTLEIQRTEQGDSAMYLCASSLGLAGVADTQYFGPGTRLTVL.

This clonotype came up many times. The gene calls are TRBV11-2 and TRBJ2-4; 10 nucleotides line up with TRBD1. J gave up 3 bases and V 5 bases, and 4 bases lay outside the gene matches. Germline CDR1 SGHAT, CDR2 FQNNGV. The CDR3 consists of 15 residues. CDR3 sequence reads: CASSPDRGLKNIQYF. The CDR3 DNA is TGTGCCAGCAGCCCAGACAGGGGGCTCAAAAACATTCAGTACTTC.

To note about this clonotype: A read error may explain this, as a much larger clone is one base away. The chain employs TRBV7-2 and TRBJ1-1; no reliable D call. This CDR3 is built from 12 residues. Germline V gives CDR1 SGHTA, CDR2 FQGNSA. V lost 5 bases, J lost 2 bases, and 6 bases lay in between. In DNA form, the CDR3 reads TGTGCCAGCAGCCGAAGTAACACTGAAGCTTTCTTT. Translation gives CASSRSNTEAFF.

The table lists this clonotype with a few counts. The rearrangement links TRBV28 to TRBJ2-7; the D gene is possibly TRBD1 (6 bases). This CDR3 region has 17 residues. From germline, CDR1 is MDHEN and CDR2 SYDVKM. Trimming left V 3 bases short and J 0 bases short, with 18 bases between. CDR3 in DNA: TGTGCCAGCAGTTTTTCAAGGGGGACGGTCCCCTCCTACGAGCAGTACTTC. As protein: CASSFSRGTVPSYEQYF.

This clonotype was counted at least ten times. The chain couples TRBV11-2 to TRBJ2-3, with 12 bases lining up with TRBD2. The CDR3 is 16 residues long. The germline CDR1 and CDR2 sequences are SGHAT and FQNNGV. J gave up 5 bases and V 2 bases, and 5 bases lay outside the gene matches. The CDR3 spells CASSLLAGGPGDTQYF. The CDR3 nucleotides are TGTGCCAGCAGCTTACTAGCGGGGGGGCCGGGAGATACGCAGTATTTT.

The chain combines TRBV7-2 with TRBJ2-5, with 9 bases aligning to TRBD2. This CDR3 spans 13 amino acids. Per the germline V gene, CDR1 is SGHTA and CDR2 is FQGNSA. The trim removed 8 bases at V and 5 bases at J, leaving 6 bases unmatched. CDR3 loop: CASAGGQTETQYF. Written as DNA, the CDR3 is TGTGCCAGCGCGGGGGGGCAAACGGAGACCCAGTACTTC.

This clonotype has a handful of counts. The CDR3 bases are TGTGCCAGCAGTTCAGACATGTTGGAAAAACTGTTTTTT. It translates to CASSSDMLEKLFF. The V gene is TRBV28, the J gene TRBJ1-4; D not certain. Deletions cut 4 bases from V and 8 bases from J, with 11 bases between. Germline V gene lookup returns CDR1 MDHEN and CDR2 SYDVKM. The CDR3 is 13 amino acids.

The chain employs TRBV7-8 and TRBJ1-4; no clear D. This CDR3 has 16 amino acids. Trimming pared 1 base from V and 4 bases from J, leaving 13 bases between. Germline values: CDR1 SGHVS, CDR2 FQNEAQ. In nucleotides, the CDR3 is TGTGCCAGCAGCTTAGTACAACGGCTGATTAATGAAAAACTGTTTTTT. This sequence encodes CASSLVQRLINEKLFF.